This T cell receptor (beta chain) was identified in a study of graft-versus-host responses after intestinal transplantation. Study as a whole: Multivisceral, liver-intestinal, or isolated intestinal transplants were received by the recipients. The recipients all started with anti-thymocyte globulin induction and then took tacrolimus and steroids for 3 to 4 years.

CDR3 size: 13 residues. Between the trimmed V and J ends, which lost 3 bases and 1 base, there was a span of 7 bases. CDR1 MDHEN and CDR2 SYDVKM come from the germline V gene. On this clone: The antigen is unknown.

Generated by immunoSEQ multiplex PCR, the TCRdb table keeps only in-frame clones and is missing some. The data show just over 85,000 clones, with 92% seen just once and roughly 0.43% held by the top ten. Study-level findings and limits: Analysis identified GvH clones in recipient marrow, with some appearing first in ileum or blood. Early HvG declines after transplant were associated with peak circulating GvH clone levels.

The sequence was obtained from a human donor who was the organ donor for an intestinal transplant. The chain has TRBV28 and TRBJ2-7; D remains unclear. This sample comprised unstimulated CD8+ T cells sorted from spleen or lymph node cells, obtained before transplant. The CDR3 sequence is CASSLAGSYEQYF. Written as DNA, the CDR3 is TGTGCCAGCAGTTTGGCAGGATCCTACGAGCAGTACTTC.